Below, 15 T cell receptor beta chains from the same sample are listed, as sequenced in a study of T cells expressing NK-cell markers. TCRdb re-called the 5' RACE reads and catalogs CDR3 proteins one per entry, DNA excluded. This sample contains about 550,000 distinct CDR3 sequences. The sample comprised blood T cells: a sorted CD56 or NKG2C T cell subset, CD4+ or CD8+ T cells, or bulk PBMC T cells (not recorded which). These TCRs come from a man in his late teens or twenties in good health.

The chain links TRBV10-3 to TRBJ2-2; TCRdb calls TRBD2, which cannot be checked without DNA. From germline, CDR1 is ENHRY and CDR2 SYGVKD. The CDR3 loop spans 17 amino acids. This CDR3 is CAIGSKKAELNTGELFF.

The chain is built from TRBV6-2 or TRBV6-3 and TRBJ2-7. Germline CDR1 reads MNHEY; CDR2 reads SVGEGT. The CDR3 runs 14 residues. CDR3 protein: CASSYSRQLYEQYF.

The chain carries TRBV5-1 and TRBJ2-1; TCRdb indicates TRBD1, and absent DNA this call remains unverified. There are 17 residues in the CDR3. From germline, CDR1 is SGHRS and CDR2 YFSETQ. The CDR3 sequence is CASTPDPKRGADNEQFF. The complete variable domain, with remaining parts taken from reference TRBV5-1 and TRBJ2-1, reads KAGVTQTPRYLIKTRGQQVTLSCSPISGHRSVSWYQQTPGQGLQFLFEYFSETQRNKGNFPGRFSGRQFSNSRSEMNVSTLELGDSALYLCASTPDPKRGADNEQFFGPGTRLTVL.

This CDR3 is CSARGDVGEAFF. This chain joins TRBV20-1 and TRBJ1-1. Germline V lookup: CDR1 DFQATT, CDR2 SNEGSKA (reference sequence). The CDR3 sequence is 12 residues long.

V and J are TRBV3-1 and TRBJ2-1; TCRdb's D call, TRBD1, is unchecked because there is no DNA. There are 15 residues in the CDR3. Germline lookup yields CDR1 LGHDT and CDR2 YNNKEL (reference sequence). CDR3 in amino acids: CASSQDRWTGGESFF.

The genes are TRBV6-5 and TRBJ2-3. Per germline, CDR1 MNHEY and CDR2 SVGAGI. This CDR3 contains 17 residues. CDR3 sequence reads: CASSYSTVRATMDTQYF.

The chain uses TRBV20-1 and TRBJ1-2. Germline V gene lookup returns CDR1 DFQATT and CDR2 SNEGSKA (reference sequence). The CDR3 totals 14 residues. The chain's CDR3 is CSAKLPGSSRGYTF.

The chain employs TRBV27 and TRBJ2-1; the D call of TRBD1 rests on TCRdb alone, since no DNA is present to check it. CDR3 length equals 13 residues. Germline V gene sequence: CDR1 MNHEY, CDR2 SMNVEV (reference sequence). This CDR3 reads CASSLKAGVEQFF.

The chain couples TRBV10-3 to TRBJ2-3; TCRdb calls TRBD2, which cannot be checked without DNA. The CDR3 has 14 amino acids. CDR1 ENHRY and CDR2 SYGVKD come from the germline V gene. The CDR3 spells CAITRGAKMDTQYF.

This chain connects TRBV2 to TRBJ1-5. Per the germline V gene, CDR1 is SNHLY and CDR2 is FYNNEI. The CDR3 extends over 14 amino acids. The CDR3 loop is CASRQNLGNQPQHF.

This CDR3 reads CASSLGGGGDYGYTF. The chain has TRBV7-9 and TRBJ1-2; no DNA is available, so the TRBD1 call from TCRdb remains unchecked. The CDR3 totals 15 residues. Germline CDR1 SEHNR, CDR2 FQNEAQ (reference sequence).

This chain connects TRBV19 to TRBJ1-2. Per the germline V gene, CDR1 is LNHDA and CDR2 is SQIVND (reference sequence). CDR3 length: 14 residues. CDR3 loop: CASSIEALTNGYTF.

The gene calls are TRBV10-3 and TRBJ1-5. In germline, CDR1 is ENHRY, CDR2 SYGVKD. The CDR3 loop spans 13 amino acids. The CDR3 sequence is CAISILIDQPQHF.

This chain uses TRBV12-3 or TRBV12-4 with TRBJ2-1; TCRdb reports TRBD2, a call that lacks DNA to check it against. This CDR3 has 16 amino acids. CDR3 sequence reads: CASSPLTSGAYNEQFF.

The CDR3 reads CASSQPPVSFAGTEQYF. This chain uses TRBV4-2 with TRBJ2-7; the TRBD1 assignment by TCRdb is unverifiable without DNA. The CDR3 totals 17 residues. CDR1 is LGHNA and CDR2 is YNFKEQ in the germline V gene.